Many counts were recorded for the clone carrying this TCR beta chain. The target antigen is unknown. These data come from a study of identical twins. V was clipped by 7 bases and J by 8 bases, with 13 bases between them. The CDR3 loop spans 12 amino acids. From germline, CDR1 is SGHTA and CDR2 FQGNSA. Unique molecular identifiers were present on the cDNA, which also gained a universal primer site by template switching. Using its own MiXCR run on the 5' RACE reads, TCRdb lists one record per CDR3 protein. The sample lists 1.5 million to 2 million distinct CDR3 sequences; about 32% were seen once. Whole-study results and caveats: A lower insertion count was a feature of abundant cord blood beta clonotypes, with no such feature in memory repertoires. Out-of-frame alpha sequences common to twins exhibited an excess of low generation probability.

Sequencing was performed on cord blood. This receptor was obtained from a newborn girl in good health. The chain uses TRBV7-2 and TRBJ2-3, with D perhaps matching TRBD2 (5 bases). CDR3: CASNQLVGTQYF. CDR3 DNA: TGTGCCAGCAACCAACTAGTTGGTACGCAGTATTTT.